A selection of T cell receptor beta chains follows, all from one sample in a study of regulatory T cells in long-lasting Graves disease. In TCRdb, the multiplex PCR reads were re-called with MiXCR into one record per CDR3 protein. The sample records about 500,000 distinct CDR3 sequences, around 11% being singletons. The same specimen was also included in a second study, on T cells in Graves' hyperthyroidism and ophthalmopathy.

The sequencing here drew on peripheral blood mononuclear cells (PBMCs), taken at new diagnosis, from a patient treated with antithyroid drugs. Receptors were obtained from a woman between 25 and 40 years old with Graves disease. Both conserved end residues are trimmed from each CDR3. Expanded clones are given a class, and other clones once, few, many or no size at all.

13,-,TRBJ2-7,TRBV7-9,ASSLGPSGSYEQY
13,-,TRBJ2-1,TRBV27,ASSSTGGAYNEQF
13,-,TRBJ2-2,TRBV19,ASTPREGDTGELF
12,many,TRBJ2-1,TRBV18,ASSRTGGYNEQF
13,-,TRBJ2-3,TRBV5-1,AGSFLARLGDTQY
14,-,TRBJ1-2,TRBV7-9,ASSLHSGQGRYGYT
12,many,TRBJ2-5,TRBV7-9,ASSLALKGTGPY
11,many,TRBJ2-1,TRBV2,ASSEDYYNEQF
12,many,TRBJ1-4,TRBV6-5,ASSYVKGDVRLF
18,few,TRBJ2-2,TRBV25-1,ASSESTFYGGKGTNGELF
11,many,TRBJ1-2,TRBV19,ASSTSDRDGYT
18,many,TRBJ2-3,TRBV7-8,ASSLPELAGVHFSTDTQY
14,-,TRBJ2-5,TRBV4-1,ASSQDHGSGGETQY
13,many,TRBJ2-7,TRBV28,ASSEPGQGSYEQY